Given below is one T cell receptor beta chain in context. The target antigen is unknown. The data belong to a study of post-analysis software for immune sequencing data. Study background: The patients showed relapsing-remitting, secondary progressive and progressive-relapsing multiple sclerosis courses.

General study points: Patients used about 5 TRBV segments, including TRBV5-6, TRBV5-1 and TRBV20-1, more often than controls. Clustering by F measure revealed strong co-clustering among samples prepared together in one batch.

Unique molecular identifiers tagged the TCR beta cDNA libraries. Using its own MiXCR run on the PCR reads, TCRdb lists one record per CDR3 protein. Here the sample spans about 770,000 distinct CDR3 sequences, under 60% being singletons. Germline CDR1 reads SGHKS; CDR2 reads YYEKEE (reference sequence). With 0 bases removed from V and 9 bases from J, the gap between germline ends came to 15 bases. This CDR3 is built from 14 residues. This clonotype was sampled from a girl aged 10-17 years with multiple sclerosis. Sequenced: blood. The rearrangement joins TRBV5-5 to TRBJ2-5, with D perhaps assigned TRBD1 or TRBD2 (5 bases each). DNA of the CDR3: TGTGCCAGCAGCTTGGAGGGACCTGCTCTGTCCCAGTACTTC. It is translated as CASSLEGPALSQYF.